A selection of T cell receptor beta chains follows, all from one sample in a study of blood T cells in healthy people across ages. Using its own MiXCR run on the 5' RACE reads, TCRdb lists one record per CDR3 protein. Of 1,100,000 or so distinct CDR3 sequences in the sample, 35% to 50% are singletons; the top ten hold approximately 17%. The specimen sequenced was blood. The receptors derive from an older woman in good health. The CDR3 runs from the conserved cysteine through the conserved F or W. D genes are given only for firm matches. Not every row has a clone size; where given, it reads once, few, many or a size class.

J: TRBJ2-6
V: TRBV29-1
size: few
D: .
CDR3: CSVLQGTGSGANVLTF
DNA: TGCAGCGTTCTCCAGGGTACGGGTTCCGGGGCCAACGTCCTGACTTTC

J: TRBJ2-7
V: TRBV4-2
size: .
D: .
CDR3: CASSQTTSSYNEQYF
DNA: TGTGCCAGCAGCCAAACTACCAGCTCCTACAATGAGCAGTACTTC

J: TRBJ1-2
V: TRBV3-1
size: few
D: .
CDR3: CASSHTENDVYTF
DNA: TGTGCCAGCAGCCATACCGAGAATGACGTCTACACCTTC

J: TRBJ1-2
V: TRBV29-1
size: .
D: .
CDR3: CSVDDTGYTF
DNA: TGCAGCGTTGACGACACCGGCTACACCTTC

J: TRBJ1-4
V: TRBV20-1
size: .
D: .
CDR3: CSAPRGGALATNEKLFF
DNA: TGCAGTGCTCCTCGGGGCGGGGCCCTCGCAACTAATGAAAAACTGTTTTTT

J: TRBJ2-5
V: TRBV24-1
size: once
D: TRBD1
CDR3: CATSSSLDRGETQYF
DNA: TGTGCCACCAGTTCTTCTCTTGACAGGGGAGAGACCCAGTACTTC

J: TRBJ2-3
V: TRBV28
size: .
D: .
CDR3: CASNGETPSTDTQYF
DNA: TGTGCCAGCAACGGGGAGACTCCTAGCACAGATACGCAGTATTTT

J: TRBJ1-6
V: TRBV12-3/TRBV12-4
size: few
D: .
CDR3: CASTLPGVYNSPLHF
DNA: TGTGCCAGCACCCTGCCGGGAGTCTATAATTCACCCCTCCACTTT

J: TRBJ2-5
V: TRBV7-9
size: many
D: TRBD1
CDR3: CASSFTGTGGQETQYF
DNA: TGTGCCAGCAGCTTTACCGGGACAGGGGGGCAAGAGACCCAGTACTTC

J: TRBJ2-2
V: TRBV10-2
size: .
D: .
CDR3: CATRKGGGTGELFF
DNA: TGCGCCACCCGGAAGGGAGGGGGCACCGGGGAGCTGTTTTTT

J: TRBJ1-5
V: TRBV3-1
size: once
D: .
CDR3: CASSRGGLDQPQHF
DNA: TGTGCCAGCAGCCGGGGGGGGTTAGATCAGCCCCAGCATTTT

J: TRBJ2-7
V: TRBV7-8
size: few
D: .
CDR3: CASSSGGGMMNEQYF
DNA: TGTGCCAGCAGCTCTGGAGGCGGGATGATGAACGAGCAGTACTTC

J: TRBJ2-5
V: TRBV12-3/TRBV12-4
size: .
D: TRBD2
CDR3: CASSFWLAGYQETQYF
DNA: TGTGCCAGCAGTTTTTGGCTAGCGGGGTACCAAGAGACCCAGTACTTC

J: TRBJ1-1
V: TRBV12-3/TRBV12-4
size: once
D: .
CDR3: CASSAAEDTEAFF
DNA: TGTGCCAGCAGTGCAGCTGAAGACACTGAAGCTTTCTTT

J: TRBJ2-1
V: TRBV12-5
size: .
D: .
CDR3: CASGLNYEQFF
DNA: TGTGCTAGTGGTTTGAATTATGAGCAGTTCTTC

J: TRBJ2-1
V: TRBV9
size: few
D: .
CDR3: CASSVSEVSYNEQFF
DNA: TGTGCCAGCAGCGTGTCCGAAGTATCATACAATGAGCAGTTCTTC

J: TRBJ2-4
V: TRBV5-5
size: few
D: TRBD2
CDR3: CASSVQTSVGNIQYF
DNA: TGTGCCAGCAGCGTACAGACTAGCGTAGGGAACATTCAGTACTTC

J: TRBJ2-1
V: TRBV7-2
size: .
D: TRBD2
CDR3: CASRPALTSGTYNEQFF
DNA: TGTGCCAGCAGACCCGCTCTAACTAGCGGAACTTACAATGAGCAGTTCTTC

J: TRBJ2-2
V: TRBV12-5
size: .
D: .
CDR3: CAGRGVGGGELFF
DNA: TGTGCTGGCCGGGGCGTGGGCGGCGGGGAGCTGTTTTTT

J: TRBJ2-1
V: TRBV5-1
size: .
D: TRBD2
CDR3: CASNLLPTSGGGSSYNEQFF
DNA: TGCGCCAGCAACTTATTACCGACTAGCGGGGGGGGTAGCTCCTACAATGAGCAGTTCTTC

J: TRBJ2-5
V: TRBV7-9
size: .
D: TRBD2
CDR3: CASSPSGLARHQETQYF
DNA: TGTGCCAGCAGCCCGAGCGGACTAGCGCGACACCAAGAGACCCAGTACTTC

J: TRBJ2-6
V: TRBV25-1
size: few
D: .
CDR3: CASSDWAISGANVLTF
DNA: TGTGCCAGCAGTGATTGGGCGATCTCTGGGGCCAACGTCCTGACTTTC

J: TRBJ2-6
V: TRBV25-1
size: many
D: .
CDR3: CASQGRGSGANVLTF
DNA: TGTGCCAGTCAGGGAAGGGGCTCTGGGGCCAACGTCCTGACTTTC

J: TRBJ2-2
V: TRBV10-1
size: .
D: .
CDR3: CASSDPGTGELFF
DNA: TGCGCCAGCAGTGACCCGGGGACCGGGGAGCTGTTTTTT

J: TRBJ2-5
V: TRBV9
size: .
D: .
CDR3: CASSVEGTSLRTQYF
DNA: TGTGCCAGCAGCGTAGAGGGGACGAGCTTGAGGACCCAGTACTTC

J: TRBJ2-7
V: TRBV27
size: few
D: TRBD2
CDR3: CASSLGLDFEQYF
DNA: TGTGCCAGCAGTTTGGGACTAGACTTCGAGCAGTACTTC

J: TRBJ2-3
V: TRBV6-4
size: few
D: .
CDR3: CASRASSPADTQYF
DNA: TGTGCCAGCCGTGCCTCTTCCCCAGCAGATACGCAGTATTTT

J: TRBJ1-1
V: TRBV7-9
size: .
D: .
CDR3: CASSLVSQNTEAFF
DNA: TGTGCCAGCAGCTTAGTATCTCAGAACACTGAAGCTTTCTTT

J: TRBJ2-3
V: TRBV12-3/TRBV12-4
size: few
D: .
CDR3: CASSLRRDTQYF
DNA: TGTGCCAGCAGTTTAAGGCGGGATACGCAGTATTTT

J: TRBJ2-7
V: TRBV4-2
size: .
D: TRBD1
CDR3: CASSQEGDRGDEQYF
DNA: TGTGCCAGCAGCCAGGAAGGGGACAGGGGAGACGAGCAGTACTTC

J: TRBJ2-3
V: TRBV20-1
size: few
D: TRBD2
CDR3: CSASPLAGGGTDTQYF
DNA: TGCAGTGCTAGTCCCCTAGCGGGAGGGGGCACAGATACGCAGTATTTT